This T cell receptor beta chain came from a study of CD8 T cells in ankylosing spondylitis (dated by TCRdb to 2016 to 2017). Concerning the study at large: The study profiled T cell receptor beta repertoires in healthy donors and ankylosing spondylitis patients to find disease-linked TCR variants. Peripheral blood was sampled, and synovial fluid was also collected from ankylosing spondylitis patients. In total, the full study cohort was made up of nearly 110 healthy donors and 25 ankylosing spondylitis patients. General findings and caveats noted by the study authors: Some motif variants had previously been reported in the synovial fluid and blood of reactive arthritis patients, which suggests shared mechanisms of disease initiation. A CD8+ phenotype was shown by the disease-linked clones, which were found at relatively low frequencies in peripheral blood. The disease-linked clones were reported as significantly enriched in matched synovial fluid samples from ankylosing spondylitis patients. A TCR beta motif made up of several highly homologous amino acid variants appeared to be characteristic of blood from ankylosing spondylitis patients.

Trimming accounts for 4 bases at V and 2 bases at J, while the number of junction bases matched to no gene is 8. The germline V gene encodes CDR1 SGHDT and CDR2 YYEEEE. The CDR3 contains 16 residues, cysteine and phenylalanine counted. The sequence is cut down to CDR3 DNA, 48 bases in frame from base 1. Reads for this sample came from an Illumina HiSeq 2500. Quantitative 5'-RACE with molecular barcodes was used to prepare TCR beta libraries. Under the source paper's analysis protocol: To identify disease-linked TCR variants, a new computational method was used, one built on a probabilistic model of VDJ rearrangement. TCRdb passed the public sequencing reads through fastp at Q25 and MiXCR, retaining productive beta sequences. Rows are unified per CDR3 protein, each entry keeping the most common DNA and genes. The V and J calls shown here were made by TCRdb, not taken from the authors' results. This sample holds over 600,000 distinct CDR3 sequences; 15% to 20% were observed only once. The ten largest account for around 20% of the sample.

This clonotype was seen more than once but under ten times. Its antigen is currently not known. Base qualities were left out, and no much larger clone turns up one base away. The sample comprised blood, either unsorted or a sorted T cell fraction (not recorded which). This TCR was recovered from a male donor with ankylosing spondylitis. Recombination linked TRBV5-6 to TRBJ2-7; TRBD1 matches 11 bases in the middle. The DNA sequence follows: TGTGCCAGCAGCCAAAGGGACAGGGGGACCCCCTACGAGCAGTACTTC. Its translation reads: CASSQRDRGTPYEQYF.